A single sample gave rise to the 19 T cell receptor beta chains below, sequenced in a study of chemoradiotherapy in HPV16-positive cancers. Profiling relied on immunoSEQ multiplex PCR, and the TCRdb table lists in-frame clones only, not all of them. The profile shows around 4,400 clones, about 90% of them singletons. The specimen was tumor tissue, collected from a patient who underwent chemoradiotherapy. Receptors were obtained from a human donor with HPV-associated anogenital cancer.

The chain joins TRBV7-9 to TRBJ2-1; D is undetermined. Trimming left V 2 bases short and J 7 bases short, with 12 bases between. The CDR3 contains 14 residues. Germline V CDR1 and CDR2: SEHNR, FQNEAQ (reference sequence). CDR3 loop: CASSLSHLANEQFF. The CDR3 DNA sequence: TGTGCCAGCAGCTTATCTCATTTGGCAAATGAGCAGTTCTTC.

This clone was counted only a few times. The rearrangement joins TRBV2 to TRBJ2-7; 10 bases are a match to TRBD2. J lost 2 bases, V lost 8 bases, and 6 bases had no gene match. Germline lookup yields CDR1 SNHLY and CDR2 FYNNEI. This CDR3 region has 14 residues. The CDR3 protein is CASVASGRPYEQYF. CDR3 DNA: TGTGCCAGCGTTGCTAGCGGGAGACCCTACGAGCAGTACTTC.

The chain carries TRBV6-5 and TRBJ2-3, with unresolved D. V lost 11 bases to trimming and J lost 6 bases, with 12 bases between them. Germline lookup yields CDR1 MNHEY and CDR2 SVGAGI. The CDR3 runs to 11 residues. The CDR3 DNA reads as TGTGCCGCTTCCCAAGGGGATACGCAGTATTTT. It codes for CAASQGDTQYF.

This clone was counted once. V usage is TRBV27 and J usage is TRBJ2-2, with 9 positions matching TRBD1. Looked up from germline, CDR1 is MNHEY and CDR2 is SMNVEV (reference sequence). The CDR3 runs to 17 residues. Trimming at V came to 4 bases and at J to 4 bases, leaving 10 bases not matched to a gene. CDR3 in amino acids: CASSSNTGGRVTGELFF. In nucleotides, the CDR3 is TGTGCCAGCAGTTCCAATACAGGGGGCCGCGTCACCGGGGAGCTGTTTTTT.

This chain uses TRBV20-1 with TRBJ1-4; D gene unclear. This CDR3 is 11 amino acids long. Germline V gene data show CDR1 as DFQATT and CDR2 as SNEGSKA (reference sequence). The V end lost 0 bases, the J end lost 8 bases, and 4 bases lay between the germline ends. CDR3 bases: TGCAGTGCTAGAGATCAAGAAAAACTGTTTTTT. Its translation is CSARDQEKLFF.

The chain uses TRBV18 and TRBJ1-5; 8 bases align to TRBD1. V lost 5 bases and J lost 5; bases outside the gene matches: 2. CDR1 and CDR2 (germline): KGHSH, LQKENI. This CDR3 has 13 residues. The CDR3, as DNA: TGTGCCAGCTCATCAGGGGGCGATCAGCCCCAGCATTTT. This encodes CASSSGGDQPQHF. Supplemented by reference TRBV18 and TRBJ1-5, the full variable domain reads NAGVMQNPRHLVRRRGQEARLRCSPMKGHSHVYWYRQLPEEGLKFMVYLQKENIIDESGMPKERFSAEFPKEGPSILRIQQVVRGDSAAYFCASSSGGDQPQHFGDGTRLSIL.

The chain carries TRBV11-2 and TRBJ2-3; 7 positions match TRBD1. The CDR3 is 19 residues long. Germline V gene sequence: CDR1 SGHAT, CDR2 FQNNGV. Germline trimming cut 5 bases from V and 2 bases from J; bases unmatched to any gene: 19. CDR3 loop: CASSRLRGTVLGFTDTQYF. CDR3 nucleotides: TGTGCCAGCAGCCGTTTAAGGGGGACAGTTCTAGGGTTCACAGATACGCAGTATTTT.

CDR3 protein: CASRVGQGGGNEKLFF. CDR3 nucleotide sequence: TGTGCCAGCAGAGTCGGACAGGGGGGAGGTAATGAAAAACTGTTTTTT. J is TRBJ1-4 and V is TRBV2, with TRBD1 matching 10 bases. The CDR3 spans 16 residues. CDR1 is SNHLY, CDR2 FYNNEI, per germline. V shed 6 bases and J 4 bases; nucleotides not matched to a gene: 8.

The chain's CDR3 is CASSLGGELDGELFF. The CDR3, as DNA: TGTGCCAGCAGCCTGGGGGGGGAGTTGGACGGGGAGCTGTTTTTT. The V and J genes are TRBV5-4 and TRBJ2-2, with 7 bases that match TRBD2. The ends lost 4 bases at V and 7 bases at J; junction bases unmatched: 10. From germline, CDR1 is SGHNT and CDR2 YYREEE (reference sequence). This CDR3 spans 15 amino acids.

This chain's CDR3 is CASSLGGVQETQYF. CDR3 bases: TGTGCCAGCAGTTTAGGGGGGGTCCAAGAGACCCAGTACTTC. The rearrangement links TRBV28 to TRBJ2-5, with 7 bases fitting TRBD2. The germline CDR1 and CDR2 sequences are MDHEN and SYDVKM. This CDR3 comprises 14 residues. With 2 bases clipped from V and 1 base from J, the junction kept 1 base outside the gene matches.

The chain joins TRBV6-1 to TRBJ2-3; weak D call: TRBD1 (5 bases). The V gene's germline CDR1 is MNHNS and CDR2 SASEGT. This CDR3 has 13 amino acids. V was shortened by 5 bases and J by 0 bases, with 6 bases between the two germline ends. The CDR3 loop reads CASSRQSTDTQYF. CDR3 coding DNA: TGTGCCAGCAGTAGACAGAGCACAGATACGCAGTATTTT.

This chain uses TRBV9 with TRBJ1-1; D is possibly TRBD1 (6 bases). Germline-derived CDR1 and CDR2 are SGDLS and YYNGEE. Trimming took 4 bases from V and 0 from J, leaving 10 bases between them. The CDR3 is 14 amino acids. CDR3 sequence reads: CASSHGQLNTEAFF. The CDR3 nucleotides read TGTGCCAGCAGCCATGGACAGCTGAACACTGAAGCTTTCTTT.

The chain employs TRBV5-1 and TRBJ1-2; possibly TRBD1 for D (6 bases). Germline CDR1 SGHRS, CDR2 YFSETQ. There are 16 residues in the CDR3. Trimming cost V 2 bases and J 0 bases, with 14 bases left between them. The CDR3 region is CASSFDHRVANYGYTF. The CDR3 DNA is TGCGCCAGCAGCTTTGACCACAGGGTAGCTAACTATGGCTACACCTTC.

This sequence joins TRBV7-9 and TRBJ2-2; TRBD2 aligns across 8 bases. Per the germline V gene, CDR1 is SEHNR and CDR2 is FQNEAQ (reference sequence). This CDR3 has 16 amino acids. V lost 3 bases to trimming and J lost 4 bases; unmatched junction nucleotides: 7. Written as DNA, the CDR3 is TGTGCCAGCAGCTTGGTAGCGGGGATCCGCACCGGGGAGCTGTTTTTT. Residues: CASSLVAGIRTGELFF.

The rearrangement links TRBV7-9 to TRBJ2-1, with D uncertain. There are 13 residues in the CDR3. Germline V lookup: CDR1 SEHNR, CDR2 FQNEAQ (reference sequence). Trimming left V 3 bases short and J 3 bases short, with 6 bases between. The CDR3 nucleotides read TGTGCCAGCAGCTTTCAGAACTACAATGAGCAGTTCTTC. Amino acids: CASSFQNYNEQFF.

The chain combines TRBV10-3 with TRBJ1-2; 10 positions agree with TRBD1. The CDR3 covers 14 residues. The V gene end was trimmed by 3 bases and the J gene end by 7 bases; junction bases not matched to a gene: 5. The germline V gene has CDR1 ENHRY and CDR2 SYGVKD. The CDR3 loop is CAISDGTGVGGYTF. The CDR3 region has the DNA TGTGCCATCAGTGATGGGACAGGGGTTGGTGGCTACACCTTC.

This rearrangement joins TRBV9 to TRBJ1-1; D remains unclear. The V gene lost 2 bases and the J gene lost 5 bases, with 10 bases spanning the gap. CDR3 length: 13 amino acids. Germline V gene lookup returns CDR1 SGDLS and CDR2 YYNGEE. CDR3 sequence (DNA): TGTGCCAGCAGCGTCCGACAAGGTACTGAAGCTTTCTTT. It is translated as CASSVRQGTEAFF.

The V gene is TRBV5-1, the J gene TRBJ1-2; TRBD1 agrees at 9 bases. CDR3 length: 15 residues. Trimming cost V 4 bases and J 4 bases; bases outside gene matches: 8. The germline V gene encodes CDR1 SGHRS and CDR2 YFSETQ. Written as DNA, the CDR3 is TGCGCCAGCAGCACGGGACAGGGCCCAAGCTATGGCTACACCTTC. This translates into CASSTGQGPSYGYTF.

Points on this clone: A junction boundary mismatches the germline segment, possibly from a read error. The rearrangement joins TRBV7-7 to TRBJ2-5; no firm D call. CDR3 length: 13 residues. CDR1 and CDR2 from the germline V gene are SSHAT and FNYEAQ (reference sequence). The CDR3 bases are TGTGCTAGCAGCTCCGGACCCGGAGAGACCCAGTACTTC. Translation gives CASSSGPGETQYF.